This T cell receptor (beta chain) comes out of a study of cytomegalovirus exposure and HLA in healthy donors. Overall study results and limits: One variant, a missense change in DCLRE1C, was linked in a later analysis to TCR beta V- and J-gene trimming. Under in vitro conditions, three CMV-associated chains were confirmed as specific for CMV antigens. The study dropped some indistinguishable V segments, TRBV6-2 and TRBV6-3 among them.

Turning to this clone: Its antigen is not identified.

The CDR3 runs 13 residues. Trimming cost V 10 bases and J 3 bases; bases outside gene matches: 7. The V gene's germline CDR1 is SGHTA and CDR2 FQGNSA. PCR involved 60 Vbeta and 13 Jbeta primers. Clones were read by immunoSEQ multiplex PCR, and TCRdb kept only the in-frame ones, dropping some. The repertoire holds about 120,000 clones, with 50% to 65% as singletons. In nominal health when sampled, donors likely had unrecorded immune exposures nonetheless. The chain is built from TRBV7-2 and TRBJ2-3, with 7 bases matching TRBD2. Material: PBMCs. The sequence derives from a man in his forties or fifties in good health and CMV-seropositive. The CDR3 coding sequence is TGTGCCACCCGGGGGGTTGGTACAGATACGCAGTATTTT. This gives the protein CATRGVGTDTQYF.